The T cell receptor beta chain described here comes from a study of blood T cell repertoires in COVID-19. About the research overall: Researchers got acute and convalescent COVID-19 samples from the United States, Italy and Spain. In each case, the material was cDNA or gDNA derived from T cells, B-cell-depleted T cells, or PBMCs.

Original analysis: Estimation of nucleated cell counts relied on the amplification of reference gene primers. Clones were read by immunoSEQ multiplex PCR, and TCRdb kept only the in-frame ones, dropping some. That table furnishes V, J and clone size, whereas the DNA furnished D and trimming. The sample has 97,000 or so clones; roughly 90% are singletons. The length of the CDR3 is 17 residues. V gave up 2 bases and J gave up 7 bases; unmatched junction bases: 13. Germline CDR1 reads SGHRS; CDR2 reads YFSETQ. Seattle patients were enrolled while actively infected and followed longitudinally. The rearrangement links TRBV5-1 to TRBJ2-2; 8 bases match TRBD2. Sequencing input: peripheral blood. This TCR was recovered from a woman aged 45-60 years with COVID-19, enrolled during active disease. The CDR3 is CASSFTFSGGPSGELFF. CDR3 nucleotide sequence: TGCGCCAGCAGCTTCACCTTTTCGGGGGGGCCTAGCGGGGAGCTGTTTTTT.